A selection of T cell receptor beta chains follows, all from one sample in a study of tumor and adjacent non-tumor tissue in lung cancer. Via MiXCR, TCRdb re-called the multiplex PCR reads, giving one row per CDR3 protein. The profile covers about 48,000 distinct CDR3 sequences, with roughly two thirds appearing a single time and approximately 31% taken by the ten largest. The specimen sequenced was distant non-tumor lung tissue. These receptors were collected from a woman in her seventies with non-small cell lung cancer. CDR3s include the opening cysteine and the closing phenylalanine or tryptophan. Each record gives: J gene, clone size, D gene, V gene, CDR3 DNA, CDR3 protein. The D gene is left open where the match is weak. Only part of the rows carry a size: once, few, many, or a class if the clone is expanded.

TRBJ2-3	.	.	TRBV11-2	TGTGCTAGCACCCTTTATGATGATACGCAGTATTTT	CASTLYDDTQYF
TRBJ1-3	.	.	TRBV4-2	TGTGTCAGCAGCCAAAGGGGATGGGACACCATATATTTT	CVSSQRGWDTIYF
TRBJ2-4	.	.	TRBV2	TGTGCCAGCAGTGAAACGGAATATGCGGTGGAGACCGCCAAAAATATTCAGTACTTC	CASSETEYAVETAKNIQYF
TRBJ2-1	.	.	TRBV11-2	TGTGCCAGCAGCTTAGCTCGATATGAGCAGTTCTTC	CASSLARYEQFF
TRBJ2-7	.	.	TRBV12-3/TRBV12-4	TGTGCTAGCAGTTTTGGGGCTAGTGGGATCGGCGAGCAGTGCTTC	CASSFGASGIGEQCF
TRBJ2-1	once	TRBD2	TRBV11-1	TGTGCCAGCAGTTTACCCATAGCGGGCCTGTACAATGAGCAGTTCTTC	CASSLPIAGLYNEQFF
TRBJ1-2	.	TRBD1	TRBV6-5	TGTGGCAGCAGACGCGACAGCCCGACAGGGTCCTACGGCTACACCTTC	CGSRRDSPTGSYGYTF
TRBJ2-2	once	.	TRBV6-5	TGTGCCAGCAGAAGACTAGACAGCGGGGAGCTGTTTTTT	CASRRLDSGELFF
TRBJ2-1	many	TRBD2	TRBV6-2/TRBV6-3	TGTGCCAGCAGTAATAGCGGGAGTGGATGGGAGCAGTTCTTC	CASSNSGSGWEQFF
TRBJ1-1	.	.	TRBV29-1	TGCAGCGTCCAGAGTGCAAGAACTTCTCAGGACTATACAGCTTTCTTT	CSVQSARTSQDYTAFF
TRBJ1-1	.	.	TRBV28	TGTGCCAGCAACAGTCGGGGAAATGAAGCTTTCTTT	CASNSRGNEAFF
TRBJ2-1	.	.	TRBV12-3/TRBV12-4	TGTGCCAGCAGTTTTGGAGATGAGCAGTTCTTC	CASSFGDEQFF
TRBJ1-1	many	.	TRBV10-2	TGCGCCAGCAGTGAAGTCAGGGTAATGAACACTGAAGCTTTCTTT	CASSEVRVMNTEAFF
TRBJ1-1	.	.	TRBV30	TGTGCCGGGGGGGGGTCGGGACACTATGAAGCTTTCTTT	CAGGGSGHYEAFF
TRBJ2-7	.	.	TRBV18	TGTGCCAGCTCACCACCATCGGGAGAATACGAGCAGTACTTC	CASSPPSGEYEQYF
TRBJ2-5	.	.	TRBV12-5	TGTGCTAGTAGTTCCAGGACAGAGGTGTTAGAGACCCAGTACTTC	CASSSRTEVLETQYF
TRBJ1-4	.	.	TRBV11-2	TGTACCAGCAGCTTAGGGACAAGGATAAATGAAAAACTGTCTTTT	CTSSLGTRINEKLSF
TRBJ1-6	medium-sized	.	TRBV10-3	TGTGCCATCAGTGAAAGCTCCTATAATTCACCCCTCCACTTT	CAISESSYNSPLHF
TRBJ1-5	many	TRBD1	TRBV28	TGTGCCAGCAGGGGGACAGTTAGCAATCAGCCCCAGCATTTT	CASRGTVSNQPQHF
TRBJ2-3	.	.	TRBV10-1	TGCGCCGGCAGTGAAACGGTGGGAAGCACAGATACGCAGTATTTT	CAGSETVGSTDTQYF
TRBJ2-7	many	TRBD2	TRBV28	TGTGCCAGCAGTTTATTGTCTAGCGGGAGAGGCGAGCAGTACTTC	CASSLLSSGRGEQYF
TRBJ1-1	.	.	TRBV6-2/TRBV6-3	TGTGACAGCATGGATAGAGCCGAAGCTTTCTTT	CDSMDRAEAFF
TRBJ2-2	.	.	TRBV4-1	TGCGCCAGTGGCCGCAGGGTAGGCACCGGGGAGCTGTTTTTT	CASGRRVGTGELFF
TRBJ1-4	few	.	TRBV28	TGTGCCAGCAGCCAGGTTGGAGACACTAATGAAAAACTGTTTTTT	CASSQVGDTNEKLFF
TRBJ2-1	.	TRBD2	TRBV29-1	TGCAGCGTAAGACTAGCGGGAGGGAAGACCTACAATGAACAGTTTTTC	CSVRLAGGKTYNEQFF
TRBJ2-2	.	TRBD2	TRBV4-2	TGTGCCAGCAACCAAGAGTCAGCGGGAGCCGCGGACACCGGGGAGCTGTTTTTT	CASNQESAGAADTGELFF
TRBJ2-4	.	.	TRBV5-4	TGTGCCAACAGCTTGAAGGGTGGGGGTAGGGAGAAAAACATTCAGTACTTC	CANSLKGGGREKNIQYF
TRBJ2-5	.	TRBD1	TRBV6-1	TGTGCCAGCAGTGAAGCATTCGGGACAGACCAAGAGATCCAGTGCTTC	CASSEAFGTDQEIQCF
TRBJ2-1	many	.	TRBV11-2	TGTGCCAGCAGCTTAGTGGGTGTTTCGAGCTCCTACAATGAGCAGTTCTTC	CASSLVGVSSSYNEQFF
TRBJ2-6	medium-sized	TRBD1	TRBV29-1	TGCAGCGCATACAGGGGCTCTGGGGCCAACGTCCTGACTTTC	CSAYRGSGANVLTF
TRBJ2-7	many	TRBD2	TRBV28	TGTGCCAGCAGGACTAGCGGGAAGACCCTCGAGCAGTACTTC	CASRTSGKTLEQYF
TRBJ2-7	.	.	TRBV29-1	TGCAGCGTGACCCTAGGGGAGTCCCTATCCTACGAGCAGTACTTC	CSVTLGESLSYEQYF
TRBJ2-1	.	TRBD1	TRBV24-1	TGTGCCACCAGGGGGACAGGGGCCTACAATGAGCAGTTCTTC	CATRGTGAYNEQFF
TRBJ2-7	many	TRBD1	TRBV29-1	TGCAGCGTTGAAGTTGAGGCAGGGGGCGAGCAGTACTTC	CSVEVEAGGEQYF
TRBJ2-7	.	.	TRBV6-2/TRBV6-3	TGTGCCAGCAGTCTAATACGGGCATACGAGCAGTACTTC	CASSLIRAYEQYF
TRBJ2-2	.	.	TRBV11-3	TGTGCCAGCAGCCTCGGAGAGCCTAACACCGGGGAGCTATTTTTT	CASSLGEPNTGELFF
TRBJ2-7	.	TRBD1	TRBV6-1	TGCACCAGCAGTGACCGACAGGGCGCCTACGAGCAGTACTTC	CTSSDRQGAYEQYF
TRBJ2-5	few	.	TRBV9	TGTGCCAGCAGCGTAGTTGGTAGTGGGACACAAGAGACCCAGTACTTC	CASSVVGSGTQETQYF
TRBJ2-3	.	.	TRBV10-1	TGCGCCAGCAGTGGACAGGCCTGGTCAAATACGCAGTATTTT	CASSGQAWSNTQYF
TRBJ2-2	.	.	TRBV20-1	TGCAGTGCTGGAATCCCATTTACCGGGGAGCTGTTTTTT	CSAGIPFTGELFF
TRBJ1-5	.	.	TRBV12-3/TRBV12-4	TGTGCCAGCAGTGGAAAGACGGGGGGCATTAATCAGCCCCAGCATTTT	CASSGKTGGINQPQHF
TRBJ2-5	.	.	TRBV16	TGTGCCAGCAGCCCATTTGACAGCTTCCAAGAGACCCAGTGCTTC	CASSPFDSFQETQCF
TRBJ2-7	.	TRBD2	TRBV29-1	TGCAGCGTCAACGGCTCCTGGACTAGCGACTCCTACGAGCAGTACTTC	CSVNGSWTSDSYEQYF
TRBJ1-3	medium-sized	.	TRBV29-1	TGCAGCGAGCGTGGCGGGGAAGCAGGAAACACCATATATTTT	CSERGGEAGNTIYF
TRBJ2-3	.	.	TRBV12-3/TRBV12-4	TGTGCCAGCAGTTTAGCACCCCATATCTCTAGCACAGATACGCAGTATTTT	CASSLAPHISSTDTQYF
TRBJ2-3	once	.	TRBV6-5	TGTGTCAGCCGTTACCCGTTTATGAACACAGATACGCAGTATTTT	CVSRYPFMNTDTQYF
TRBJ2-7	.	.	TRBV6-5	TGTGCCAGCAGTTCCCCAGAACAGGGTAATAACGAGCAGTACTTC	CASSSPEQGNNEQYF
TRBJ1-1	many	.	TRBV10-1	TGCGCCAGCAGTCCCGGCGGTACCACTGAAGCTTTCTTT	CASSPGGTTEAFF